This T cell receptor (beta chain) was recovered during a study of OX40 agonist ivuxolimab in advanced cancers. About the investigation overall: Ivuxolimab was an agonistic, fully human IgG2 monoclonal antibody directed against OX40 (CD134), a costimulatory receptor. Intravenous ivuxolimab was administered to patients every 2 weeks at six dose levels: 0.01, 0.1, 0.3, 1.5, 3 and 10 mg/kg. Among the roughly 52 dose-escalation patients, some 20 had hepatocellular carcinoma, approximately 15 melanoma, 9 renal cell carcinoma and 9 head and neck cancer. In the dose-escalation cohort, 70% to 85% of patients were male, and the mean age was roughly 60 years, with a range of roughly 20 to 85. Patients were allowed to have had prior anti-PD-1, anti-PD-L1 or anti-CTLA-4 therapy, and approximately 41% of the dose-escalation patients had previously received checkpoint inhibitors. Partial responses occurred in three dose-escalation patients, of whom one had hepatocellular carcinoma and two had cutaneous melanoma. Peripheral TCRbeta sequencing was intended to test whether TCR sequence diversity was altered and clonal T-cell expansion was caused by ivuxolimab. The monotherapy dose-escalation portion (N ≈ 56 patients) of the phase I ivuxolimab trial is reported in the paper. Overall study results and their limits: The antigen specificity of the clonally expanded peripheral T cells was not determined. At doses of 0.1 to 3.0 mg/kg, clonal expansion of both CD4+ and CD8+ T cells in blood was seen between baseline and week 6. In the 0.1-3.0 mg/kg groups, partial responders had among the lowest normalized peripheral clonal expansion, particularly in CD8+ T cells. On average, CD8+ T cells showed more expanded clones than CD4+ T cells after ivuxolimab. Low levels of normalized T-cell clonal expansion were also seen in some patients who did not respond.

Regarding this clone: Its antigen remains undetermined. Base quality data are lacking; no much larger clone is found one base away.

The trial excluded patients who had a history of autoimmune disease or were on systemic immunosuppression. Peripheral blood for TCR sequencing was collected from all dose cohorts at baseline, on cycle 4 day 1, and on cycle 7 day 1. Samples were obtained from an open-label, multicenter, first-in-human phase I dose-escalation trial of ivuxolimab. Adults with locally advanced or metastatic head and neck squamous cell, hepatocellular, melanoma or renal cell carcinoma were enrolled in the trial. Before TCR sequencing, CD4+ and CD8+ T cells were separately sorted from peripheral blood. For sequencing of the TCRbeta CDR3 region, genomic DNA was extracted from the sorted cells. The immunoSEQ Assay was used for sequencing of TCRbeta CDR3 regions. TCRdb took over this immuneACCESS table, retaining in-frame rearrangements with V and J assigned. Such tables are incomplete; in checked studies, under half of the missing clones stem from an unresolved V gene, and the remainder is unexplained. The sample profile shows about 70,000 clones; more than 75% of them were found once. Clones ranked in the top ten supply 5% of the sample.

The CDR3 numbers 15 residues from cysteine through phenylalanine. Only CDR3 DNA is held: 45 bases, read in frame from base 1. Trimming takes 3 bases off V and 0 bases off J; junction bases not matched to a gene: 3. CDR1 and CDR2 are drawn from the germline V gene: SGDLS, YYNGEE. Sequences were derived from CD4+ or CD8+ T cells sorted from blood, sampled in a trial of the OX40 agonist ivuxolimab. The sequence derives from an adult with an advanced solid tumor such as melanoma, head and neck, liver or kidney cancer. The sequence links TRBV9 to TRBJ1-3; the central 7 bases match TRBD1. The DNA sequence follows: TGTGCCAGCAGCGACCGGGACAGCTCTGGAAACACCATATATTTT. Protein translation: CASSDRDSSGNTIYF.